This TCR beta chain was captured by sequencing in a study of T cell clusters in autoimmune cytopenias. The germline V gene encodes CDR1 SGHDN and CDR2 FVKESK. The CDR3 is 16 amino acids. TRB amplification used around 260 ng of peripheral blood genomic DNA. TRB was amplified by touch-down multiplex PCR, primer pools A and B combined. TCRdb processed the multiplex PCR reads again and assigns one entry to each CDR3 protein, with no DNA. The sample includes under 8,500 distinct CDR3 sequences. This clonotype is medium-sized by frequency. This clonotype originated in a human donor with an autoimmune cytopenia or autoimmune hepatitis (not recorded which). The V and J genes are TRBV14 and TRBJ2-2; with no DNA, the TCRdb D assignment of TRBD1 cannot be verified. The sample was peripheral blood. The CDR3 here is CASSRGQGWITGELFF.